A single sample gave rise to the 23 T cell receptor beta chains below, sequenced in a study of cytomegalovirus exposure and HLA in healthy donors. 13 Jbeta primers and 60 Vbeta primers were used for the PCR. Measured with immunoSEQ multiplex PCR; TCRdb has only the in-frame clones, and not every one. The table lists some 95,000 clones, about 69% of them singletons. The specimen was PBMCs. The receptors stem from a woman younger than 35 in good health and CMV-seropositive.

This clone appeared once. The chain has TRBV4-2 and TRBJ2-1, with TRBD1 matching over 11 bases. The CDR3 has 16 amino acids. V shed 0 bases, J shed 5 bases, and the junction held 3 bases outside the gene matches. Germline CDR1 is LGHNA and CDR2 is YNFKEQ. The CDR3 sequence: CASSQEEGQGDNEQFF. CDR3 DNA sequence: TGTGCCAGCAGCCAAGAAGAGGGACAGGGGGACAATGAGCAGTTCTTC.

The chain recombines TRBV6-1 with TRBJ2-5; no definite D call. The J call could be wrong; TRBJ2-7 is a better fit for the DNA end. This CDR3 is built from 14 residues. The V gene's germline CDR1 is MNHNS and CDR2 SASEGT. CDR3 sequence reads: CASSVRQDSYEQYF. In nucleotides, the CDR3 is TGTGCCAGCAGTGTTAGGCAGGACTCCTACGAGCAGTACTTC.

The rearrangement joins TRBV18 to TRBJ1-2; possible D gene TRBD1, 5 bases. The CDR3 sequence is 17 residues long. Germline V gives CDR1 KGHSH, CDR2 LQKENI. Trimming pared 5 bases from V and 2 bases from J, leaving 21 bases between. CDR3 coding DNA: TGTGCCAGCTCAGAGGGGCAGGGAGGACTCCTGAACTATGGCTACACCTTC. Its protein is CASSEGQGGLLNYGYTF.

This chain links TRBV28 with TRBJ2-7, with 9 bases fitting TRBD1. V lost 6 bases and J lost 2; bases outside the gene matches: 8. This CDR3 has 15 residues. Per the germline V gene, CDR1 is MDHEN and CDR2 is SYDVKM. CDR3 bases: TGTGCCAGCAGCGTTCGACAGGGGGTGGCCTACGAGCAGTACTTC. Its translation is CASSVRQGVAYEQYF. Full variable domain (missing parts from reference TRBV28 and TRBJ2-7): DVKVTQSSRYLVKRTGEKVFLECVQDMDHENMFWYRQDPGLGLRLIYFSYDVKMKEKGDIPEGYSVSREKKERFSLILESASTNQTSMYLCASSVRQGVAYEQYFGPGTRLTVT.

The chain uses TRBV7-9 and TRBJ2-3; TRBD2 aligns across 15 bases. J lost 4 bases, V lost 3 bases, and 8 bases had no gene match. This CDR3 spans 18 amino acids. Germline V CDR1 and CDR2: SEHNR, FQNEAQ (reference sequence). The CDR3 DNA sequence: TGTGCCAGCAGCTTTGGGACTAGCGGGAGGCAGAGGGCAGATACGCAGTATTTT. The encoded protein is CASSFGTSGRQRADTQYF. Full variable domain (remainder filled in from reference TRBV7-9 and TRBJ2-3): DTGVSQNPRHKITKRGQNVTFRCDPISEHNRLYWYRQTLGQGPEFLTYFQNEAQLEKSRLLSDRFSAERPKGSFSTLEIQRTEQGDSAMYLCASSFGTSGRQRADTQYFGPGTRLTVL.

CDR3 nucleotides: TGTGCCAGCAGCTTACAGGGGTGGAATCCTGAAGCTTTCTTT. Its translation: CASSLQGWNPEAFF. The chain carries TRBV11-1 and TRBJ1-1; maybe TRBD1 (6 bases). CDR1 is SGHAT, CDR2 FQDESV, per germline (reference sequence). Trimming stripped 2 bases from V and 6 bases from J, with 13 bases between. The CDR3 runs to 14 residues.

J is TRBJ1-2 and V is TRBV6-1; D is unresolved. CDR3 length: 16 amino acids. Deletions cut 0 bases from V and 4 bases from J, with 15 bases between. CDR1 and CDR2 (germline): MNHNS, SASEGT. The CDR3 nucleotides read TGTGCCAGCAGTGAAGCGCTTAAAGCTTACTTCTATGGCTACACCTTC. Encoded protein: CASSEALKAYFYGYTF.

This clone is labeled medium-sized. The identical CDR3 is also encoded by other nucleotide sequences in the sample. The chain combines TRBV4-3 with TRBJ2-2, with 9 bases lining up with TRBD2. CDR3 length equals 15 residues. V was pared by 4 bases and J by 3 bases, with 3 bases of the junction left unmatched. Germline-derived CDR1 and CDR2 are LGHNA and YSLEER. CDR3 nucleotides: TGCGCCAGCAGCCTTATAGCGGGGGACACCGGGGAGCTGTTTTTT. This gives the protein CASSLIAGDTGELFF.

This clone appeared once. The rearrangement uses TRBV27 and TRBJ2-7; 7 bases line up with TRBD1. Trimming at V came to 2 bases and at J to 0 bases, leaving 4 bases not matched to a gene. Germline CDR1 MNHEY, CDR2 SMNVEV (reference sequence). The CDR3 has 15 residues. The CDR3 DNA is TGTGCCAGCAGTTTAAACGGACAGGTCTCCTACGAGCAGTACTTC. This encodes CASSLNGQVSYEQYF.

In this sample, this clone turned up a few times. This chain's CDR3 is CASSHGGGSYEQYF. The DNA of the CDR3 is TGTGCCAGCAGCCATGGCGGGGGCTCCTACGAGCAGTACTTC. The rearrangement links TRBV5-5 to TRBJ2-7, with 7 bases identical to TRBD2. Germline V CDR1 and CDR2: SGHKS, YYEKEE (reference sequence). Trimming took 4 bases from V and 0 from J; bases not matched to a gene: 4. The CDR3 length is 14 residues.

This chain uses TRBV20-1 with TRBJ2-1, with D perhaps matching TRBD2 (5 bases). This CDR3 is 11 amino acids long. V lost 6 bases, J lost 7 bases, and 10 bases lay in between. Looked up from germline, CDR1 is DFQATT and CDR2 is SNEGSKA (reference sequence). Here the CDR3 reads CSALDWNEQFF. The DNA of the CDR3 is TGCAGTGCCTTGGACTGGAATGAGCAGTTCTTC.

The sample holds a few counts of this clone. The chain carries TRBV5-4 and TRBJ1-1; D call uncertain. The ends were cut back, 1 base at V and 6 bases at J, with 10 bases in the middle. From germline, CDR1 is SGHNT and CDR2 YYREEE (reference sequence). This CDR3 contains 13 residues. CDR3 amino acids: CASSLSGDAEAFF. CDR3 nucleotides: TGTGCCAGCAGCTTGTCGGGAGATGCTGAAGCTTTCTTT.

The V gene is TRBV5-1, the J gene TRBJ2-5; 10 nucleotides agree with TRBD1. V was clipped by 4 bases and J by 5 bases; unmatched bases: 8. The CDR3 is 15 amino acids. Germline loops: CDR1 SGHRS, CDR2 YFSETQ. CDR3 bases: TGCGCCAGCAGCCCGACCGGGACAGGGGCCGAGACCCAGTACTTC. Translation gives CASSPTGTGAETQYF.

This rearrangement joins TRBV5-1 to TRBJ2-3, with 9 positions matching TRBD2. The ends lost 1 base at V and 6 bases at J; junction bases unmatched: 15. The V gene's germline CDR1 is SGHRS and CDR2 YFSETQ. The CDR3 covers 18 residues. CDR3 residues: CASSLQLAGVPGEDTQYF. CDR3 in DNA: TGCGCCAGCAGCTTGCAGTTAGCGGGAGTCCCCGGCGAGGATACGCAGTATTTT.

The gene calls are TRBV5-1 and TRBJ2-7; 9 bases line up with TRBD1. Unmatched junction bases numbered 7, after V lost 3 bases and J lost 6 bases. The CDR3 has 14 amino acids. CDR1 and CDR2 (germline): SGHRS, YFSETQ. The CDR3: CASSSSGTGSEQYF. CDR3 DNA: TGCGCCAGCAGCTCATCCGGGACAGGGAGCGAGCAGTACTTC.

This chain links TRBV5-1 with TRBJ2-3; 9 nucleotides agree with TRBD2. The CDR3 loop spans 16 amino acids. V shed 0 bases and J 5 bases; nucleotides not matched to a gene: 7. Germline V gives CDR1 SGHRS, CDR2 YFSETQ. The DNA of the CDR3 is TGCGCCAGCAGCTTGGAGGTGCGGGAGGGGGGAGATACGCAGTATTTT. Its protein is CASSLEVREGGDTQYF. The full variable domain, its missing parts supplied by reference TRBV5-1 and TRBJ2-3, is KAGVTQTPRYLIKTRGQQVTLSCSPISGHRSVSWYQQTPGQGLQFLFEYFSETQRNKGNFPGRFSGRQFSNSRSEMNVSTLELGDSALYLCASSLEVREGGDTQYFGPGTRLTVL.

The chain employs TRBV7-9 and TRBJ1-2; TRBD1 is a possible D gene (5 bases). This CDR3 has 15 residues. V dropped 1 base and J dropped 4 bases, with 13 bases sitting between them. Germline CDR1 reads SEHNR; CDR2 reads FQNEAQ (reference sequence). The CDR3 DNA reads TGTGCCAGCAGCTTAGTGGGGGGGGAGCTCTATGGCTACACCTTC. Protein product: CASSLVGGELYGYTF.

V and J are TRBV19 and TRBJ2-6; D unclear. This CDR3 has 16 amino acids. CDR1 is LNHDA, CDR2 SQIVND, per germline (reference sequence). V was clipped by 1 base and J by 1 base, with 8 bases between them. In DNA, the CDR3 is TGTGCCAGTAGTATAGTCACAGTGTCTGGGGCCAACGTCCTGACTTTC. As protein: CASSIVTVSGANVLTF.

This clone was counted between two and nine times. V is TRBV6-1 and J is TRBJ2-7; possibly TRBD2 for D (6 bases). This CDR3 contains 14 residues. Germline assignment: CDR1 MNHNS and CDR2 SASEGT. V shed 7 bases and J shed 0 bases, with 13 bases lying between them. The CDR3 region is CASTGTLFSYEQYF. The CDR3 nucleotides are TGTGCCAGCACCGGGACTCTCTTCTCCTACGAGCAGTACTTC.

The rearrangement joins TRBV7-8 to TRBJ2-1, with 8 bases matching TRBD1. The CDR3 contains 13 residues. Germline V lookup: CDR1 SGHVS, CDR2 FQNEAQ. Unmatched junction bases numbered 8, after V lost 6 bases and J lost 10 bases. The CDR3 spells CASSLLTGAEQFF. The CDR3 DNA reads as TGTGCCAGCAGTCTCTTGACAGGGGCGGAGCAGTTCTTC.

The chain recombines TRBV27 with TRBJ2-7; possible D gene TRBD1, 6 bases. The CDR3 extends over 14 amino acids. Trimming removed 5 bases at V and 4 bases at J, with 15 bases between. Germline V gene data show CDR1 as MNHEY and CDR2 as SMNVEV (reference sequence). The CDR3 sequence: CASSSDRLGYEQYF. The CDR3 bases are TGTGCCAGCAGTAGTGACAGGCTAGGGTACGAGCAGTACTTC.

This clone was found once. The chain recombines TRBV12-5 with TRBJ1-1, with 9 positions matching TRBD1. After removal of 1 base from V and 3 bases from J, the junction contained 9 bases not matched to a gene. Germline lookup yields CDR1 LGHNT and CDR2 FRNRAP. The CDR3 is made up of 17 amino acids. The CDR3 sequence is CASGLARGQGRDTEAFF. The DNA for the CDR3 is TGTGCTAGTGGTTTGGCCCGGGGACAGGGTAGGGACACTGAAGCTTTCTTT.

This clone was observed a single time. J is TRBJ2-5 and V is TRBV15, with TRBD2 identical over 10 bases. Judging by the DNA end, TRBJ2-7 fits better; the J call may be wrong. The V gene's germline CDR1 is LNHNV and CDR2 YYDKDF (reference sequence). CDR3 length: 14 residues. CDR3 bases: TGTGCCACCAGCACAGCGGGAGGGAGCTACGAGCAGTACTTC. This gives the protein CATSTAGGSYEQYF.